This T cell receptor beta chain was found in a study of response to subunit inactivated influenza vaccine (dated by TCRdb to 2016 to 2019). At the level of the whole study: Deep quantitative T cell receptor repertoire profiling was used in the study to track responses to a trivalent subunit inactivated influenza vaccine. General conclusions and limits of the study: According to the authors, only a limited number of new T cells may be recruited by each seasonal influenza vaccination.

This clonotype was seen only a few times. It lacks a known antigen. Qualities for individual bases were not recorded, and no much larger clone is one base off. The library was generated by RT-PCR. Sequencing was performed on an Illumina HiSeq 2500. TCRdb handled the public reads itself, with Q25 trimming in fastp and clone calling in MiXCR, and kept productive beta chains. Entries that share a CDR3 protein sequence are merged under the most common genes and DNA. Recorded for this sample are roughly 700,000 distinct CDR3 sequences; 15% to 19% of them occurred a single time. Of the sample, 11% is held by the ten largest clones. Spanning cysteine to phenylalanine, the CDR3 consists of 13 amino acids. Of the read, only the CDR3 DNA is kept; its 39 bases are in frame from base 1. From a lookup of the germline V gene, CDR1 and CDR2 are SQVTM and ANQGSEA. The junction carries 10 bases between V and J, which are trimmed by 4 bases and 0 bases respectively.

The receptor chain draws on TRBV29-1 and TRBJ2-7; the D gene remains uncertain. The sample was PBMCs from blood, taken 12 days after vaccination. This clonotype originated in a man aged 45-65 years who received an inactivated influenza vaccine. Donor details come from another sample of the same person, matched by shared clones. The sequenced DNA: TGCAGCGTTGCAGACGGATTCTCCTACGAGCAGTACTTC. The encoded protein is CSVADGFSYEQYF.